The clone carrying this T cell receptor beta chain has just one count. What it binds is not known. Looked up from germline, CDR1 is MNHNS and CDR2 is SASEGT. This CDR3 spans 13 amino acids. Trimming left V 7 bases short and J 3 bases short, with 12 bases between. This entry belongs to a study of cytomegalovirus exposure and HLA in healthy donors. Study conclusions and caveats: TCR beta chains associated with HLA were, in a later analysis, more clonally expanded than equally common others. TCR association rates varied by HLA locus in a later analysis, with DRB1 highest and HLA-C lowest. Sequencing likely caused a cluster of highly shared sequence variants.

PCR involved 60 Vbeta and 13 Jbeta primers. The repertoire was sequenced with immunoSEQ multiplex PCR; TCRdb's copy has only in-frame clones and lacks some. Among 150,000 to 200,000 clones listed, 70% were seen once. This receptor was identified in a man in his late teens or twenties in good health and CMV-seropositive. Sequencing used PBMCs. The chain uses TRBV6-1 and TRBJ1-1; D remains ambiguous. CDR3 nucleotides: TGTGCCAGCACCTCTAGCTGGGACACTGAAGCTTTCTTT. Encoded protein: CASTSSWDTEAFF.